This TCR beta chain was documented in a study of blood T cell repertoires in COVID-19. Overall study context: The United States, Italy and Spain provided the acute and convalescent COVID-19 samples.

This table comes from immunoSEQ multiplex PCR, and its TCRdb copy is limited to in-frame clones, with some not included. Of some 250,000 clones listed, around 86% are singletons. Per germline, CDR1 SNHLY and CDR2 FYNNEI. This CDR3 comprises 14 residues. Trimming took off 0 bases at V and 4 bases at J, with 9 bases between the two ends. The rearrangement uses TRBV2 and TRBJ1-2; D ambiguous. This TCR derives from a man younger than 40 who had recovered from COVID-19. The sequencing sample was made of peripheral blood. The CDR3 loop reads CASSEALRGYGYTF. The CDR3 DNA reads TGTGCCAGCAGTGAAGCGCTTCGGGGCTATGGCTACACCTTC.